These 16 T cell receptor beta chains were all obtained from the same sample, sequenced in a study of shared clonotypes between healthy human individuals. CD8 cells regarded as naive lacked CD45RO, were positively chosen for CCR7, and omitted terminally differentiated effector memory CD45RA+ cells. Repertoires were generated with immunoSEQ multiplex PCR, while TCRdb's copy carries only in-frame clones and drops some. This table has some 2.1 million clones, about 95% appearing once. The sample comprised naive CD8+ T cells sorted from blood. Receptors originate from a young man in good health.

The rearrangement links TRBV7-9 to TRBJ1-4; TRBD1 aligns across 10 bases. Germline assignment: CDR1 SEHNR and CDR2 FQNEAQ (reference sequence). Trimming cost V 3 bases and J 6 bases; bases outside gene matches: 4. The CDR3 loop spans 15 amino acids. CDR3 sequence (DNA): TGTGCCAGCAGCTTGATAGGACAGGGGGATGAAAAACTGTTTTTT. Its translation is CASSLIGQGDEKLFF. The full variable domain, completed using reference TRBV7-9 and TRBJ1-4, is DTGVSQNPRHKITKRGQNVTFRCDPISEHNRLYWYRQTLGQGPEFLTYFQNEAQLEKSRLLSDRFSAERPKGSFSTLEIQRTEQGDSAMYLCASSLIGQGDEKLFFGSGTQLSVL.

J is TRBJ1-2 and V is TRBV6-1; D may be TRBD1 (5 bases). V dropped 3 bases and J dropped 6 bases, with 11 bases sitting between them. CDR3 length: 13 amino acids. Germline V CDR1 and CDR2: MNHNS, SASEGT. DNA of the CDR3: TGTGCCAGCAGTGAGGCAGGGTGGGATGGCTACACCTTC. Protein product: CASSEAGWDGYTF.

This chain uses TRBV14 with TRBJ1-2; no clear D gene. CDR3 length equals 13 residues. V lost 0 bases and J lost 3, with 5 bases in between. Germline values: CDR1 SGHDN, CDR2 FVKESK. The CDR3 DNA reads TGTGCCAGCAGCCAAGATTATGACTATGGCTACACCTTC. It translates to CASSQDYDYGYTF.

Here the CDR3 reads CASSSNKVSGNTIYF. CDR3 coding DNA: TGTGCCAGCAGCTCGAACAAGGTCTCTGGAAACACCATATATTTT. The genes are TRBV5-4 and TRBJ1-3; D uncertain. The V end was cut by 3 bases, the J end by 0 bases, with 10 bases between. The length of the CDR3 is 15 residues. The germline CDR1 and CDR2 sequences are SGHNT and YYREEE (reference sequence).

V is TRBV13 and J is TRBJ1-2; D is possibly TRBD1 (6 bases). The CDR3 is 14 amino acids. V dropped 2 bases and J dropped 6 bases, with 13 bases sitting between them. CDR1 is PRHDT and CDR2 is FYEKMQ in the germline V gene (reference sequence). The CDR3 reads CASSLRGGLNGYTF. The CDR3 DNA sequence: TGTGCCAGCAGCTTAAGAGGGGGGCTCAATGGCTACACCTTC.

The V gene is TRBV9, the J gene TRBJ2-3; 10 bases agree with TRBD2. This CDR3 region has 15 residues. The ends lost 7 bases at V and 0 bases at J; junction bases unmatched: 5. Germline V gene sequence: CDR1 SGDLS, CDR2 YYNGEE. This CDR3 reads CASCPSGGSTDTQYF. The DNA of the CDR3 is TGTGCCAGCTGTCCTAGCGGGGGTAGCACAGATACGCAGTATTTT. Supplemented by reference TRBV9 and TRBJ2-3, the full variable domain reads DSGVTQTPKHLITATGQRVTLRCSPRSGDLSVYWYQQSLDQGLQFLIQYYNGEERAKGNILERFSAQQFPDLHSELNLSSLELGDSALYFCASCPSGGSTDTQYFGPGTRLTVL.

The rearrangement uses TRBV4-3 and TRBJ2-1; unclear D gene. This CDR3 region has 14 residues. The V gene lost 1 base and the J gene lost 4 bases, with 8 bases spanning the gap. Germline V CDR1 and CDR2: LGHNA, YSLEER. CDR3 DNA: TGCGCCAGCAGCCAAGCAAAACGTTACAATGAGCAGTTCTTC. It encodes CASSQAKRYNEQFF.

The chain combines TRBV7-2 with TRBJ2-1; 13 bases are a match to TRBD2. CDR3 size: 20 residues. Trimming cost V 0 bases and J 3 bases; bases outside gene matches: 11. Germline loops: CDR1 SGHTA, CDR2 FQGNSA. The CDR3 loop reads CASSLALAGGLDPLYNEQFF. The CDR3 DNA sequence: TGTGCCAGCAGCTTAGCACTAGCGGGAGGGTTAGACCCCCTCTACAATGAGCAGTTCTTC.

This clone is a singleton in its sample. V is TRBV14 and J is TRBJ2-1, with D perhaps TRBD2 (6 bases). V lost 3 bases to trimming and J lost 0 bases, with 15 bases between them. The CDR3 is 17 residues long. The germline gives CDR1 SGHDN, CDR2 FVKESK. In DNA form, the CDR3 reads TGTGCCAGCAGCCATCCTTCAGCGGGTCACTCCTACAATGAGCAGTTCTTC. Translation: CASSHPSAGHSYNEQFF. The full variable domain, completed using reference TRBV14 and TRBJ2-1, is EAGVTQFPSHSVIEKGQTVTLRCDPISGHDNLYWYRRVMGKEIKFLLHFVKESKQDESGMPNNRFLAERTGGTYSTLKVQPAELEDSGVYFCASSHPSAGHSYNEQFFGPGTRLTVL.

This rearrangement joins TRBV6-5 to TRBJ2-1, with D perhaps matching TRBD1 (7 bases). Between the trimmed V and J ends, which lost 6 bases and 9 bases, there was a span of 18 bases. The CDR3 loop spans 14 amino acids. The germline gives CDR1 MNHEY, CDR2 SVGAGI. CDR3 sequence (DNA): TGTGCCAGCAGATATGGCAGGGGGACTTCTGAGCAGTTCTTC. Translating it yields CASRYGRGTSEQFF.

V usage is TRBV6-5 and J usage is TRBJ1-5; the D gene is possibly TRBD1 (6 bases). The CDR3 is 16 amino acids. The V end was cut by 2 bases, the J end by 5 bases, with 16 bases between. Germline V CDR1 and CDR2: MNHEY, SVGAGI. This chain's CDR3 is CASSYDRPRPDQPQHF. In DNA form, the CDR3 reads TGTGCCAGCAGTTACGACAGGCCCCGACCGGATCAGCCCCAGCATTTT.

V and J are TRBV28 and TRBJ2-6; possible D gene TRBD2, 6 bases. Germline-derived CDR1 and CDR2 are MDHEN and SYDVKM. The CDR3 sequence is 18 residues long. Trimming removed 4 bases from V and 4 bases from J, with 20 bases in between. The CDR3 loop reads CASSSTGTDVSGANVLTF. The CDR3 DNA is TGTGCCAGCAGTTCCACCGGGACTGACGTCTCAGGGGCCAACGTCCTGACTTTC.

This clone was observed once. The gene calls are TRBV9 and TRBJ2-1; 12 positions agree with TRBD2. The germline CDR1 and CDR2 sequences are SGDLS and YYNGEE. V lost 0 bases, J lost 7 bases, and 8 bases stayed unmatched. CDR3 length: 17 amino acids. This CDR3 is CASSVAWTSGARNEQFF. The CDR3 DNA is TGTGCCAGCAGCGTAGCTTGGACTAGCGGGGCCAGGAATGAGCAGTTCTTC. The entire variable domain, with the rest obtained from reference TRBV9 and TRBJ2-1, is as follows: DSGVTQTPKHLITATGQRVTLRCSPRSGDLSVYWYQQSLDQGLQFLIQYYNGEERAKGNILERFSAQQFPDLHSELNLSSLELGDSALYFCASSVAWTSGARNEQFFGPGTRLTVL.

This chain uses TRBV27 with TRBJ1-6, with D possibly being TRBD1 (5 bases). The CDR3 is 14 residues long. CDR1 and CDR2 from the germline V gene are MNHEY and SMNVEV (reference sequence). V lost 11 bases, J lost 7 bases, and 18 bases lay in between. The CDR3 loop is CASRDLPGNSPLHF. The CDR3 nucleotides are TGTGCCTCACGGGACCTTCCGGGAAATTCACCCCTCCACTTT.

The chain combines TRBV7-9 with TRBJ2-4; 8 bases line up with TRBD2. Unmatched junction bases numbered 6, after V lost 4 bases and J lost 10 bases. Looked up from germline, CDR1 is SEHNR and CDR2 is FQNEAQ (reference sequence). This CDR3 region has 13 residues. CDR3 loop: CASSSPSSGIQYF. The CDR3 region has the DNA TGTGCCAGCAGCTCACCTTCTAGCGGGATTCAGTACTTC. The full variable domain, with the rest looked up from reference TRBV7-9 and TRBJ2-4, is DTGVSQNPRHKITKRGQNVTFRCDPISEHNRLYWYRQTLGQGPEFLTYFQNEAQLEKSRLLSDRFSAERPKGSFSTLEIQRTEQGDSAMYLCASSSPSSGIQYFGAGTRLSVL.

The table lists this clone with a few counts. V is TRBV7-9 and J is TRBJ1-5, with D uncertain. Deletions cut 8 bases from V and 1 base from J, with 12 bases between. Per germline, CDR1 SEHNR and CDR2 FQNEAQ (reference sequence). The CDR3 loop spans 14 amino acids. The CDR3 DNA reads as TGTGCCAGCGCCCCCATAGGAAGCAATCAGCCCCAGCATTTT. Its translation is CASAPIGSNQPQHF. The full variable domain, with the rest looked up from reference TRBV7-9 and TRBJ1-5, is DTGVSQNPRHKITKRGQNVTFRCDPISEHNRLYWYRQTLGQGPEFLTYFQNEAQLEKSRLLSDRFSAERPKGSFSTLEIQRTEQGDSAMYLCASAPIGSNQPQHFGDGTRLSIL.